This T cell receptor beta chain is drawn from a study of vaccination effects on CD4 cells after COVID-19. By sample share, this clone is medium-sized. Antigen unknown. Before any sequencing was done, the ViraFEST assay used viral peptide pools to expand antigen-specific CD4+ T cells. CD4+ T cells were isolated after 10 days of culture. PCR showed that the person got SARS-CoV-2 infection at some point between March and December 2020. The CDR3 is 12 amino acids. The germline V gene encodes CDR1 MNHEY and CDR2 SVGAGI. V lost 8 bases, J lost 8 bases, and 15 bases lay in between. Only in-frame clones appear in the TCRdb table, and some are missing; sequencing was by immunoSEQ multiplex PCR. The table shows under 25,000 clones, with around 74% occurring only once.

The J gene is TRBJ1-2, the V gene TRBV6-5, with no clear D. The starting material was CD4+ T cells from PBMCs cultured with SARS-CoV-2 spike peptides, obtained before COVID-19 vaccination. The sequence came from a human donor who had a prior SARS-CoV-2 infection. In nucleotides, the CDR3 is TGTGCCAGCGGGTCTGGGTCGCCAGGCTACACCTTC. This translates into CASGSGSPGYTF.